This T cell receptor (beta chain) was sequenced during a study of CD8+ T cells in alopecia areata. Study-level points and caveats: Affected lesional scalp, above all in alopecia totalis/universalis, was more clonal than normal scalp. Relative to mice, TCR sharing across patients was less clear, a difference possibly HLA-related.

PBMCs provided sorted CD4+ and CD8+ T cells. Germline CDR1 LGHNT, CDR2 FRNRAP. Trimming took off 7 bases at V and 8 bases at J, with 16 bases between the two ends. This CDR3 comprises 13 residues. TCR sequencing used cDNA made by reverse transcription of extracted RNA. Some clones are missing from TCRdb's copy, which holds only in-frame ones; the method was immunoSEQ multiplex PCR. Among 100,000 to 130,000 clones listed, 59% were seen once. Note on this clone: Antigen unknown.

The rearrangement links TRBV12-5 to TRBJ2-3, with D hard to call. The source is a human donor in good health. The material sequenced was CD8+ T cells sorted from blood. This CDR3 reads CASALLGSPTQYF. The CDR3 DNA follows: TGTGCTAGTGCTCTGCTAGGATCCCCTACGCAGTATTTT.